The source of this TCR beta chain is a study of post-analysis software for immune sequencing data. Incorporated into the TCR beta cDNA libraries were unique molecular identifiers, which served to reduce PCR and sequencing biases. TCRdb re-called the PCR reads through MiXCR, storing one row per CDR3 protein. The data contain about 620,000 distinct CDR3 sequences, roughly two fifths of them singletons. The CDR3 extends over 14 amino acids. The germline V gene encodes CDR1 ENHRY and CDR2 SYGVKD. The V end was cut by 10 bases, the J end by 2 bases, with 16 bases between. Whole-study findings and limits: With TRBV5-6, TRBV5-1 and TRBV20-1 included, about five TRBV segments were more frequent in patients than in controls.

In regard to this clonotype: Its antigen is not identified.

Source material: blood. The genes are TRBV10-3 and TRBJ2-3, with a tentative D call TRBD2 (7 bases). The sequence was collected from a girl between 10 and 17 years old with multiple sclerosis. Here the CDR3 reads CATRAGAATDTQYF. In DNA form, the CDR3 reads TGTGCCACCCGGGCGGGGGCAGCCACAGATACGCAGTATTTT.